Below are 19 T cell receptor beta chains sequenced from a single sample in a study of blood T cell repertoires in COVID-19. TCRdb's table, derived via immunoSEQ multiplex PCR, lists solely in-frame clones and lacks some. The repertoire holds around 300,000 clones, 70% to 90% seen once, with 9.5% to 12% in the top ten. Sequenced sample: peripheral blood. The receptors were gathered from a woman between 70 and 85 years old with acute or convalescent COVID-19.

J is TRBJ1-5 and V is TRBV4-1; a possible D gene is TRBD1 (6 bases). Germline V gene sequence: CDR1 MGHRA, CDR2 YSYEKL. The germline V and J ends were trimmed by 0 bases and 7 bases, with 10 bases remaining between them. The CDR3 loop spans 14 amino acids. Here the CDR3 reads CASSQDSGVQPQHF. CDR3 DNA: TGCGCCAGCAGCCAAGATTCAGGGGTCCAGCCCCAGCATTTT.

The V gene is TRBV10-3, the J gene TRBJ1-1, with TRBD1 as a possible D gene (5 bases). Deletions cut 2 bases from V and 1 base from J, with 14 bases between. The CDR3 has 16 amino acids. CDR1 is ENHRY, CDR2 SYGVKD, per germline. The CDR3 DNA is TGTGCCATCAGTGAGCCCCTTTCGGGGGGGAACACTGAAGCTTTCTTT. It is translated as CAISEPLSGGNTEAFF.

V gene TRBV6-5 combines with J gene TRBJ2-2, with a weak D call TRBD2 (6 bases). Germline loops: CDR1 MNHEY, CDR2 SVGAGI. The CDR3 has 13 residues. Trimming took 4 bases from V and 13 from J, leaving 16 bases between them. The CDR3 reads CASSLFGTSTLFF. Written as DNA, the CDR3 is TGTGCCAGCAGTTTGTTCGGGACTTCTACGCTGTTTTTT.

The chain couples TRBV7-9 to TRBJ1-5; no firm D call. CDR3 length: 15 amino acids. Germline CDR1 and CDR2: SEHNR and FQNEAQ (reference sequence). The ends were cut back, 4 bases at V and 9 bases at J, with 19 bases in the middle. The CDR3 DNA follows: TGTGCCAGCAGCTCATCCGGGGTGGGGAGTTCGCCCCAGCATTTT. Protein: CASSSSGVGSSPQHF.

The chain recombines TRBV4-1 with TRBJ1-2; D unresolved. This CDR3 comprises 17 residues. The germline CDR1 and CDR2 sequences are MGHRA and YSYEKL. V gave up 4 bases and J gave up 0 bases, with 18 bases separating them. Here the CDR3 DNA reads TGCGCCAGCAGCCCCACGAGGGAAAAAACGTCTAACTATGGCTACACCTTC. This sequence encodes CASSPTREKTSNYGYTF.

The chain recombines TRBV7-3 with TRBJ2-3; D uncertain. Germline V gives CDR1 SGHTA, CDR2 FQGTGA. This CDR3 region has 12 residues. V was trimmed by 3 bases and J by 8 bases, leaving 9 bases between them. Here the CDR3 reads CASSFEEGTQYF. The DNA of the CDR3 is TGTGCCAGCAGCTTTGAGGAAGGTACGCAGTATTTT. Full variable domain (missing parts from reference TRBV7-3 and TRBJ2-3): GAGVSQTPSNKVTEKGKYVELRCDPISGHTALYWYRQSLGQGPEFLIYFQGTGAADDSGLPNDRFFAVRPEGSVSTLKIQRTERGDSAVYLCASSFEEGTQYFGPGTRLTVL.

Points on this clone: Other DNA sequences in this specimen translate into the identical CDR3. The rearrangement joins TRBV7-9 to TRBJ2-1; the match to TRBD2 covers 11 bases. The CDR3 covers 13 residues. V lost 6 bases to trimming and J lost 9 bases; unmatched junction nucleotides: 4. Germline V gene data show CDR1 as SEHNR and CDR2 as FQNEAQ (reference sequence). In nucleotides, the CDR3 is TGTGCCAGCAGTCTAGCGGGGGGAGGTGAGCAGTTCTTC. It encodes CASSLAGGGEQFF.

As regards this clone: Within the sample, other DNA sequences also encode this same CDR3. V is TRBV24-1 and J is TRBJ1-2; 7 bases line up with TRBD1. CDR1 is KGHDR and CDR2 is SFDVKD in the germline V gene. This CDR3 is 13 amino acids long. With V trimmed by 7 bases and J by 7 bases, 8 bases remained unmatched. For the CDR3, the DNA is TGTGCCACCAGCCCGACAGGGACGGGTGGCTACACCTTC. Amino acid sequence: CATSPTGTGGYTF.

This clone turned up a few times. The chain couples TRBV4-2 to TRBJ1-1; D is ambiguous. The CDR3 spans 14 residues. V shed 1 base and J shed 7 bases, with 13 bases lying between them. The germline V gene encodes CDR1 LGHNA and CDR2 YNFKEQ. The CDR3 loop is CASSQGFRVYEAFF. CDR3 DNA: TGTGCCAGCAGCCAAGGCTTCCGGGTCTATGAAGCTTTCTTT.

The chain combines TRBV11-2 with TRBJ2-1, with a tentative D call TRBD2 (5 bases). V was trimmed by 6 bases and J by 6 bases, leaving 12 bases between them. This CDR3 is built from 13 residues. The germline V gene has CDR1 SGHAT and CDR2 FQNNGV. The CDR3, as DNA: TGTGCCAGCAGTCCGACTAAAGCCAATGAGCAGTTCTTC. Translated: CASSPTKANEQFF.

This clone has a handful of counts. The gene calls are TRBV12-3 or TRBV12-4 and TRBJ2-7, with a tentative D call TRBD2 (5 bases). The CDR3 is 13 residues long. V shed 0 bases and J shed 6 bases, with 9 bases lying between them. In DNA, the CDR3 is TGTGCCAGCAGTTTAGCGCGGGCAGGCGAGCAGTACTTC. It is translated as CASSLARAGEQYF.

This chain joins TRBV18 and TRBJ2-5, with a weak D call TRBD1 (6 bases). Germline CDR1 reads KGHSH; CDR2 reads LQKENI. The germline V and J ends were trimmed by 5 bases and 5 bases, with 18 bases remaining between them. This CDR3 has 15 amino acids. The CDR3 spells CASSGTTDRSETQYF. The CDR3 DNA is TGTGCCAGCTCAGGAACGACGGACAGATCGGAGACCCAGTACTTC.

The V gene is TRBV5-1, the J gene TRBJ2-7, with 10 bases identical to TRBD2. Looked up from germline, CDR1 is SGHRS and CDR2 is YFSETQ. This CDR3 has 15 amino acids. With V trimmed by 4 bases and J by 6 bases, 10 bases remained unmatched. CDR3 amino acids: CASSASSGGNGEQYF. The CDR3 nucleotides are TGCGCCAGCAGCGCGAGTAGCGGGGGGAATGGCGAGCAGTACTTC.

Comment on this clone: The same CDR3 is also encoded by other DNA sequences in this sample. The V gene is TRBV20-1, the J gene TRBJ1-6; maybe TRBD1 (5 bases). In germline, CDR1 is DFQATT, CDR2 SNEGSKA (reference sequence). V dropped 3 bases and J dropped 9 bases, with 6 bases sitting between them. There are 11 residues in the CDR3. The CDR3 spells CSARGGSPLHF. For the CDR3, the DNA is TGCAGTGCTAGGGGGGGTTCACCCCTCCACTTT.

The gene calls are TRBV5-1 and TRBJ1-1, with 7 nucleotides matching TRBD1. Germline V CDR1 and CDR2: SGHRS, YFSETQ. The CDR3 totals 14 residues. The V segment lost 2 bases and the J segment 4 bases; nucleotides outside the gene matches: 5. The CDR3 reads CASSFRGTGTEAFF. The CDR3, as DNA: TGCGCCAGCAGCTTCAGGGGGACGGGCACTGAAGCTTTCTTT. Full variable domain (outside the CDR3, taken from reference TRBV5-1 and TRBJ1-1): KAGVTQTPRYLIKTRGQQVTLSCSPISGHRSVSWYQQTPGQGLQFLFEYFSETQRNKGNFPGRFSGRQFSNSRSEMNVSTLELGDSALYLCASSFRGTGTEAFFGQGTRLTVV.

This clone was seen once. This sequence joins TRBV5-4 and TRBJ2-3; D may be TRBD1 (8 bases). CDR1 and CDR2 from the germline V gene are SGHNT and YYREEE (reference sequence). CDR3 length: 19 amino acids. V was pared by 4 bases and J by 8 bases, with 32 bases between. The CDR3 nucleotides read TGTGCCAGCAGCACCGGCGGACAGGGAGGGTCACCCACCGGTGGTACGCAGTATTTT. Its translation is CASSTGGQGGSPTGGTQYF.

This chain joins TRBV4-1 and TRBJ1-5; a possible D gene is TRBD1 (6 bases). The V gene lost 3 bases and the J gene lost 3 bases, with 9 bases spanning the gap. CDR1 is MGHRA, CDR2 YSYEKL, per germline. This CDR3 region has 14 residues. The CDR3 DNA is TGCGCCAGCAGCCACGACAGGCTCAATCAGCCCCAGCATTTT. Its protein product is CASSHDRLNQPQHF.

This rearrangement joins TRBV2 to TRBJ1-6, with TRBD1 identical over 7 bases. From germline, CDR1 is SNHLY and CDR2 FYNNEI. The length of the CDR3 is 14 residues. The V gene end was trimmed by 6 bases and the J gene end by 10 bases; junction bases not matched to a gene: 9. The CDR3 reads CASRRDRVDSPLHF. In DNA form, the CDR3 reads TGTGCCAGCAGACGAGACAGGGTAGACTCACCCCTCCACTTT.

This clone was detected once. At the DNA level, this CDR3 is encoded by other sequences in the same sample as well. This chain links TRBV5-1 with TRBJ2-3; 10 bases fit TRBD2. Trimming at V came to 0 bases and at J to 5 bases, leaving 3 bases not matched to a gene. This CDR3 has 15 residues. Per germline, CDR1 SGHRS and CDR2 YFSETQ. The CDR3 DNA sequence: TGCGCCAGCAGCTTGGGGTCTAGCGGGGGAGATACGCAGTATTTT. Encoded protein: CASSLGSSGGDTQYF.